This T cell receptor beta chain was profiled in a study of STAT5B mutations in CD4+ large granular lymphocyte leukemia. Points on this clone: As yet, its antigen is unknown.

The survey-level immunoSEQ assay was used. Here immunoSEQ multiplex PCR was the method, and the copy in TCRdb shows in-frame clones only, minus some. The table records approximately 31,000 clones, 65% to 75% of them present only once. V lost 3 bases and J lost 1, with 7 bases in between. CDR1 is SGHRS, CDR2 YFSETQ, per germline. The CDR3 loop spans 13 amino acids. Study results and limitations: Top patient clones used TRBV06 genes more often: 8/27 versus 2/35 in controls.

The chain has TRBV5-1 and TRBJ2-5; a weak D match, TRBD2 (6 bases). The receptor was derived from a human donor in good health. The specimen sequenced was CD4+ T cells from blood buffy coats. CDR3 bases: TGCGCCAGCAGCTCGGGACTCCAAGAGACCCAGTACTTC. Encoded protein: CASSSGLQETQYF.